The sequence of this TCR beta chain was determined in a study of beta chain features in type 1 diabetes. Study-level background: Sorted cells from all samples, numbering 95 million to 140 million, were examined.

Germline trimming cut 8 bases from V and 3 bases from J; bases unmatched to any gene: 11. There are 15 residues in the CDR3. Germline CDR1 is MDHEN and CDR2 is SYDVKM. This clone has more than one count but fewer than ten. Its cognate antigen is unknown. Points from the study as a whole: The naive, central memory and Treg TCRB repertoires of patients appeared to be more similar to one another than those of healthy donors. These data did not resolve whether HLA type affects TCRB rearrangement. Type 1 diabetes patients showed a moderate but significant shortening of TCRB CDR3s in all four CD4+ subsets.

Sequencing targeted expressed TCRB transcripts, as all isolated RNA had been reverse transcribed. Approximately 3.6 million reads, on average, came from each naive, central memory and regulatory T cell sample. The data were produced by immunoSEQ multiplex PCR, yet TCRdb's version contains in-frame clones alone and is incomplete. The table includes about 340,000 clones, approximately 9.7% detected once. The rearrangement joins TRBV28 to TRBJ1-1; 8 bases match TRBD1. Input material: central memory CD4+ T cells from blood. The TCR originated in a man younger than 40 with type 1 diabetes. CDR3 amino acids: CASGQGGHPDTEAFF. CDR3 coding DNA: TGTGCCAGCGGACAGGGTGGGCATCCTGACACTGAAGCTTTCTTT.